Listed below are T cell receptor beta chains from one sample, sequenced in a study of neurological immune-mediated disorders. TCRdb passed the 5' RACE reads through MiXCR, listing each CDR3 protein once. This sample has approximately 27,000 distinct CDR3 sequences, with under 30% found just once. Sequencing was performed on CD4+ T cells from blood. These receptors were taken from a man in his forties or fifties with HTLV-1-associated myelopathy (HAM/TSP). Both conserved end residues are part of each CDR3. Fields, in order: D gene, clone size, J gene, V gene, CDR3 protein, CDR3 DNA. D genes are given only for firm matches. Size is stated for part of the rows, as once, few or many counts, or as a class when the clone is expanded.

>TRBD2|many|TRBJ2-3|TRBV5-1
CASSLALAGVTDTQYF
TGCGCCAGCAGCTTGGCCCTTGCGGGAGTCACAGATACGCAGTATTTT
>.|many|TRBJ1-4|TRBV10-3
CAISEEGREKLFF
TGTGCCATCAGTGAAGAGGGCCGTGAAAAACTGTTTTTT
>.|many|TRBJ1-6|TRBV27
CASSLETRSYNSPLHF
TGTGCCAGCAGTTTGGAGACCCGCTCCTATAATTCACCCCTCCACTTT
>TRBD2|many|TRBJ2-1|TRBV20-1
CSAPGGAGGGNEQFF
TGCAGTGCGCCCGGCGGAGCGGGAGGGGGTAATGAGCAGTTCTTC
>.|many|TRBJ1-5|TRBV29-1
CSVGVAPSEPQHF
TGCAGCGTTGGAGTCGCGCCCTCTGAGCCCCAGCATTTT
>.|many|TRBJ2-7|TRBV6-5
CASSYIWDSYEQYF
TGTGCCAGCAGTTACATCTGGGACTCCTACGAGCAGTACTTC
>.|many|TRBJ1-2|TRBV5-6
CASSSPSVRAGYTF
TGTGCCAGCAGCTCCCCTTCAGTCCGGGCTGGCTACACCTTC
>.|many|TRBJ1-1|TRBV14
CASSQEIQRTNEAFF
TGTGCCAGCAGCCAAGAGATTCAGCGGACTAATGAAGCTTTCTTT
>TRBD2|many|TRBJ2-1|TRBV5-1
CASRTSGGSYNEQFF
TGCGCCAGCAGGACTAGCGGGGGGAGTTACAATGAGCAGTTCTTC
>TRBD1|once|TRBJ1-2|TRBV29-1
CSVDVQGALGFGYTF
TGCAGCGTTGATGTACAGGGGGCATTGGGTTTTGGCTACACCTTC
>TRBD1|.|TRBJ2-5|TRBV27
CASRGDRGRSAPQYF
TGTGCCAGCAGGGGGGACAGGGGGCGCAGTGCGCCCCAGTACTTC
>.|.|TRBJ2-7|TRBV24-1
CATTDGGLYEQYF
TGTGCCACCACTGATGGGGGGCTTTACGAGCAGTACTTC
>.|.|TRBJ2-7|TRBV20-1
CSAAGTPRSRGQYF
TGCAGTGCCGCCGGGACTCCCCGCTCTCGCGGGCAGTACTTC
>TRBD2|many|TRBJ2-5|TRBV12-3/TRBV12-4
CASSSRRPGTSGGQGTQYF
TGTGCCAGCAGTTCCCGTCGGCCCGGGACTAGCGGGGGTCAAGGGACCCAGTACTTC
>TRBD1|many|TRBJ1-6|TRBV7-2
CASRRGLGQHNSPLHF
TGTGCCAGCAGACGTGGGTTGGGACAGCATAATTCACCCCTCCACTTT
>.|.|TRBJ2-5|TRBV5-5
CASSLDRGNGETQYF
TGTGCCAGCAGCCTGGACAGAGGTAATGGAGAGACCCAGTACTTC
>TRBD1|medium-sized|TRBJ1-2|TRBV25-1
CASSPGGVRGYTF
TGTGCCAGCAGTCCAGGGGGAGTTCGGGGCTACACCTTC
>.|many|TRBJ1-2|TRBV5-1
CASSLDPFSYGYTF
TGCGCCAGCAGCTTGGACCCCTTTTCCTATGGCTACACCTTC
>TRBD1|many|TRBJ1-2|TRBV18
CASSRDSSNYGYTF
TGTGCCAGCTCACGGGACAGTTCAAACTATGGCTACACCTTC
>TRBD1|many|TRBJ2-2|TRBV28
CASSRTGSRSGELFF
TGTGCCAGCAGTCGGACAGGGAGTAGATCTGGGGAGCTGTTTTTT
>TRBD2|many|TRBJ2-2|TRBV20-1
CSAPGTSGSYTGELFF
TGCAGTGCCCCCGGGACTAGCGGGAGCTACACCGGGGAGCTGTTTTTT
>.|.|TRBJ1-5|TRBV29-1
CSVVGRGNQHQHF
TGCAGCGTTGTAGGTAGGGGCAATCAGCACCAGCATTTT
>.|many|TRBJ1-5|TRBV5-5
CASSFGLYSNQPQHF
TGTGCCAGCAGCTTCGGACTGTATAGCAATCAGCCCCAGCATTTT
>.|once|TRBJ2-1|TRBV12-3/TRBV12-4
CASTAAVGSYNEQFF
TGTGCCAGCACCGCAGCCGTAGGTTCCTACAATGAGCAGTTCTTC
>.|.|TRBJ1-6|TRBV7-9
CASSPIQNYNSPLHF
TGTGCCAGCAGCCCTATACAGAATTATAATTCACCCCTCCACTTT
>.|many|TRBJ2-7|TRBV12-3/TRBV12-4
CASSADRPYEQYF
TGTGCCAGCAGCGCCGACAGACCTTACGAGCAGTACTTC
>.|many|TRBJ1-1|TRBV12-3/TRBV12-4
CATQQASNTEAFF
TGTGCCACCCAACAGGCATCGAACACTGAAGCTTTCTTT
>.|.|TRBJ2-2|TRBV27
CASSAHRGGTGELFF
TGTGCCAGCAGTGCTCACAGGGGAGGCACCGGGGAGCTGTTTTTT
>.|many|TRBJ1-3|TRBV7-2
CASSSPGGNTIYF
TGTGCCAGCAGCTCCCCCGGGGGGAACACCATATATTTT
>.|few|TRBJ1-1|TRBV20-1
CSGAGMNTEAFF
TGCAGTGGAGCAGGGATGAACACTGAAGCTTTCTTT
>TRBD2|many|TRBJ2-1|TRBV12-3/TRBV12-4
CASSGLAGSYNEQFF
TGTGCCAGCAGTGGACTAGCGGGCTCCTACAATGAGCAGTTCTTC
>.|many|TRBJ1-1|TRBV3-1
CASSQGGEAFF
TGTGCCAGCAGCCAAGGCGGTGAAGCTTTCTTT
>.|.|TRBJ1-1|TRBV5-1
CASSLARTRNTEAFF
TGCGCCAGCAGCTTGGCGAGGACAAGGAACACTGAAGCTTTCTTT
>.|.|TRBJ1-5|TRBV6-6
CASNERGGLGQPQHF
TGTGCCAGCAATGAACGGGGGGGGCTCGGACAGCCCCAGCATTTT
>TRBD1|many|TRBJ1-1|TRBV20-1
CSAIPTGLTEAFF
TGCAGTGCTATTCCGACAGGGCTCACTGAAGCTTTCTTT
>.|many|TRBJ1-2|TRBV7-2
CASSPPAARSGYTF
TGTGCCAGCAGCCCACCGGCCGCCCGGTCTGGCTACACCTTC
>TRBD2|many|TRBJ2-2|TRBV5-1
CASSSRTSGRSTGELFF
TGCGCCAGCAGCTCACGGACTAGCGGGAGAAGCACCGGGGAGCTGTTTTTT
>TRBD1|many|TRBJ2-7|TRBV5-1
CASSKARGRGDEQYF
TGCGCCAGCAGCAAGGCCAGGGGGCGAGGGGACGAGCAGTACTTC
>TRBD1|many|TRBJ1-4|TRBV5-1
CASSLQGVTTNEKLFF
TGCGCCAGCAGCTTGCAGGGGGTGACAACTAATGAAAAACTGTTTTTT
>.|many|TRBJ1-1|TRBV6-6
CASSPTIGGGRTEAFF
TGTGCCAGCAGCCCCACCATAGGGGGGGGTAGGACTGAAGCTTTCTTT
>.|.|TRBJ1-6|TRBV12-3/TRBV12-4
CASSRDTGLDSPLHF
TGTGCCAGCAGTCGGGATACAGGGTTGGATTCACCCCTCCACTTT
>.|many|TRBJ2-7|TRBV7-9
CASSTDSGTYEQYF
TGTGCCAGCAGCACCGACAGCGGAACCTACGAGCAGTACTTC